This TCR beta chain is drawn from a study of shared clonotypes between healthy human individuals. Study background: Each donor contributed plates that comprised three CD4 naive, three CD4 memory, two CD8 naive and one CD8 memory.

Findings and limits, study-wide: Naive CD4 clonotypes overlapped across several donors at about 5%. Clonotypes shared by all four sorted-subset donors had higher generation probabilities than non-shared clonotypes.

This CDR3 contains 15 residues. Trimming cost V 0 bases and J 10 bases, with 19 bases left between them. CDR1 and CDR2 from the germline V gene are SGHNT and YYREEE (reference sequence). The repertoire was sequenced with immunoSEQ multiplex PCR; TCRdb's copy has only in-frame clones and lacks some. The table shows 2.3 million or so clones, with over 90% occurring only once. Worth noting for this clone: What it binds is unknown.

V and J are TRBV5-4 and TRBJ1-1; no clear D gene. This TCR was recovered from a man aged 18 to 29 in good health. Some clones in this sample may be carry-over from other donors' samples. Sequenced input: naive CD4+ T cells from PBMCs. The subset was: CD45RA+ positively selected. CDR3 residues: CASSLGTVSGSLAFF. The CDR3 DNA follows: TGTGCCAGCAGCTTGGGTACGGTCTCAGGTTCGTTAGCTTTCTTT.